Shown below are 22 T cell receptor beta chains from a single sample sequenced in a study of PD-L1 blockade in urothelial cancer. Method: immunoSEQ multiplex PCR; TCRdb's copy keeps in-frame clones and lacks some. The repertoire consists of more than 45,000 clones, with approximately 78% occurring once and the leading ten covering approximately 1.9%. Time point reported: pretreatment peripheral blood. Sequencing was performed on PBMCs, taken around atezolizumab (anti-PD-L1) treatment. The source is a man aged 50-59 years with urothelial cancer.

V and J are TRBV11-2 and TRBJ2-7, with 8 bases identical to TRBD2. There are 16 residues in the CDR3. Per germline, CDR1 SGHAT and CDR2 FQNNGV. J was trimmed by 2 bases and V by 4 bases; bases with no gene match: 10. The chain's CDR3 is CASSSRGVAGPYEQYF. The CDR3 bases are TGTGCCAGCAGCTCAAGGGGGGTAGCGGGGCCCTACGAGCAGTACTTC.

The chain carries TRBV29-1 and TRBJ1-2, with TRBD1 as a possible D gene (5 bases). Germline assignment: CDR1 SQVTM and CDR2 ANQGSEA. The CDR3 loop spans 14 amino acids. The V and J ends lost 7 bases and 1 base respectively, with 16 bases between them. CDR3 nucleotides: TGCAGCGCCACGTCGGGGGGAGATAACTATGGCTACACCTTC. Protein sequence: CSATSGGDNYGYTF.

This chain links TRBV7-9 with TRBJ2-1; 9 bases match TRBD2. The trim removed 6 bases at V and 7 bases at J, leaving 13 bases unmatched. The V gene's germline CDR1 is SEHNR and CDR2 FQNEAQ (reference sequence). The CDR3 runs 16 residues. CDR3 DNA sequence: TGTGCCAGCAGTCAACCATGGCTAGCGGGAAGAAATGAGCAGTTCTTC. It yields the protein CASSQPWLAGRNEQFF.

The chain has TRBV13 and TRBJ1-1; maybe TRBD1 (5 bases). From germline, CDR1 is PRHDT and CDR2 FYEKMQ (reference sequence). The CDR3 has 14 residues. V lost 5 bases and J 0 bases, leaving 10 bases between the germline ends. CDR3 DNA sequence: TGTGCCAGCAGCCCAGGGATTATGAACACTGAAGCTTTCTTT. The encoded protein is CASSPGIMNTEAFF.

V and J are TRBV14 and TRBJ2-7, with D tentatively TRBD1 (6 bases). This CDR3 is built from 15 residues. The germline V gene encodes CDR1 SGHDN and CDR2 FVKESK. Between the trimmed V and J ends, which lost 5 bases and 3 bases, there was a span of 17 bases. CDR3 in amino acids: CASSSGGGTYYEQYF. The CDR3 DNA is TGTGCCAGCAGCTCTGGGGGCGGAACCTACTACGAGCAGTACTTC.

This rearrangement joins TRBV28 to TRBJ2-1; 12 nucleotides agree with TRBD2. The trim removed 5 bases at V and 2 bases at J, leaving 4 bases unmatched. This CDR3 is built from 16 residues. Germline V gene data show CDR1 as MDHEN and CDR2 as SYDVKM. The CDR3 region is CASSITSGGTYNEQFF. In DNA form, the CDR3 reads TGTGCCAGCAGTATTACTAGCGGGGGGACCTACAATGAGCAGTTCTTC.

The CDR3 DNA sequence: TGCAGCGGTGTCGCTGGGACTAGTGCAGGTGAGCAGTTCTTC. Its protein product is CSGVAGTSAGEQFF. The chain combines TRBV29-1 with TRBJ2-1; the match to TRBD2 covers 8 bases. The germline CDR1 and CDR2 sequences are SQVTM and ANQGSEA. The V and J ends lost 7 bases and 9 bases, in that order; junction bases with no gene match: 14. This CDR3 contains 14 residues.

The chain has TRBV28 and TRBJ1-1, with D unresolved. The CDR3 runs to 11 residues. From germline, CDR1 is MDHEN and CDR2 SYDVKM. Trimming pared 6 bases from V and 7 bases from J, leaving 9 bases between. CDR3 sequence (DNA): TGTGCCAGCAGCTCCCCAGTTGAAGCTTTCTTT. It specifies CASSSPVEAFF.

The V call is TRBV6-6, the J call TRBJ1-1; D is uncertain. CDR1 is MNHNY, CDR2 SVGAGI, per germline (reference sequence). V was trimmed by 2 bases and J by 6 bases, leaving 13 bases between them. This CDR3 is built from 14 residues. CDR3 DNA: TGTGCCAGCAGTTACCTCCCGGGTTGGGCTGAAGCTTTCTTT. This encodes CASSYLPGWAEAFF.

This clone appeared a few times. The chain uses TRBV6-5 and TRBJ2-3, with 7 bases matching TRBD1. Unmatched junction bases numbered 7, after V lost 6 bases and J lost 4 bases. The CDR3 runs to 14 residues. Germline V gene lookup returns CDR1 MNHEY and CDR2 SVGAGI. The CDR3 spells CASSDRVRADTQYF. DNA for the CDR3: TGTGCCAGCAGCGACAGGGTGCGGGCAGATACGCAGTATTTT.

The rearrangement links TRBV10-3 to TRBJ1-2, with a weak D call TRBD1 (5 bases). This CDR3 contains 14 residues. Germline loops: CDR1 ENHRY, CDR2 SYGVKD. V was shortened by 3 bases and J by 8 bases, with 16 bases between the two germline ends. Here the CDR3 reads CAISDDSRQWGYTF. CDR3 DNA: TGTGCCATCAGTGATGACAGTCGACAGTGGGGCTACACCTTC.

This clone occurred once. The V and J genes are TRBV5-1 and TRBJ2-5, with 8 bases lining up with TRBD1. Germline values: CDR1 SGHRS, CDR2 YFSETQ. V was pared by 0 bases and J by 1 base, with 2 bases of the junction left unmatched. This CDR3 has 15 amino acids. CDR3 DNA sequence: TGCGCCAGCAGCTTGGGGGGGACAGGCCAAGAGACCCAGTACTTC. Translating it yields CASSLGGTGQETQYF.

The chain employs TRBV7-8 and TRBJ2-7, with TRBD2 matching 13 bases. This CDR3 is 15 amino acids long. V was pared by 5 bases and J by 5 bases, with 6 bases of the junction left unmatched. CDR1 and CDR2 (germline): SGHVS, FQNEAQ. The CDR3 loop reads CASSARLAGGHEQYF. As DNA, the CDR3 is TGTGCCAGCAGCGCCAGACTAGCGGGAGGCCACGAGCAGTACTTC.

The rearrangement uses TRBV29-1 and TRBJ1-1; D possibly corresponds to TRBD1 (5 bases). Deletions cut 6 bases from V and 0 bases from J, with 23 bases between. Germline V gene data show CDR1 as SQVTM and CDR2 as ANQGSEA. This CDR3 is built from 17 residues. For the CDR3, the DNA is TGCAGCGTAGGAGGGTCGGGTGGGGGTTTGATGAACACTGAAGCTTTCTTT. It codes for CSVGGSGGGLMNTEAFF.

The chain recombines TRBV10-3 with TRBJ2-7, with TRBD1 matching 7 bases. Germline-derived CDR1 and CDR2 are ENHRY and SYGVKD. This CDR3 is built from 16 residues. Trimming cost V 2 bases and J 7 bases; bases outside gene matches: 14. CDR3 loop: CAISEGTAGLGEEQYF. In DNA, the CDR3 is TGTGCCATCAGTGAGGGGACAGCTGGATTGGGGGAGGAGCAGTACTTC.

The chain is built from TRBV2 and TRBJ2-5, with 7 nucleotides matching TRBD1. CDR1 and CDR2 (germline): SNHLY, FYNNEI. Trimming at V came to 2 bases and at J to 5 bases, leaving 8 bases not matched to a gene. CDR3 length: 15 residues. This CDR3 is CASSEQRGRGETQYF. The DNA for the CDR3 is TGTGCCAGCAGTGAACAGAGGGGGCGAGGGGAGACCCAGTACTTC.

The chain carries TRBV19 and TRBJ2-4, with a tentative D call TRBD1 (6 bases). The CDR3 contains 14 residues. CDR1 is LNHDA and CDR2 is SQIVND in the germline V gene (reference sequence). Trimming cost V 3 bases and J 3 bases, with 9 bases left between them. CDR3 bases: TGTGCCAGTAGTATCCGCAGGGGCAAAAACATTCAGTACTTC. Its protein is CASSIRRGKNIQYF.

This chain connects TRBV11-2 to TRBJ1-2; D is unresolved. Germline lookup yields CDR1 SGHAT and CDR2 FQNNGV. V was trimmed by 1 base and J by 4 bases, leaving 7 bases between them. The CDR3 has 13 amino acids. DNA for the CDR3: TGTGCCAGCAGCTTAGGCGGCTTCTATGGCTACACCTTC. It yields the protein CASSLGGFYGYTF.

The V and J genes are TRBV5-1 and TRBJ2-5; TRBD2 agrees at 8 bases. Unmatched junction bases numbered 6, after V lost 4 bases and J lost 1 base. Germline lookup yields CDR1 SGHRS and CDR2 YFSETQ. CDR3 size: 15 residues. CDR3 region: CASSPGGGPQETQYF. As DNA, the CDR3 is TGCGCCAGCAGCCCCGGCGGGGGGCCCCAAGAGACCCAGTACTTC.

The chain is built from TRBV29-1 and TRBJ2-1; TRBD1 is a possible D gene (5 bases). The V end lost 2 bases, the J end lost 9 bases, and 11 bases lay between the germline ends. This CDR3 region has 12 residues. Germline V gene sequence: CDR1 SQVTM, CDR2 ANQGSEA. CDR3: CSVEPQGVEQFF. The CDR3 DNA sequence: TGCAGCGTTGAACCCCAGGGTGTTGAGCAGTTCTTC.

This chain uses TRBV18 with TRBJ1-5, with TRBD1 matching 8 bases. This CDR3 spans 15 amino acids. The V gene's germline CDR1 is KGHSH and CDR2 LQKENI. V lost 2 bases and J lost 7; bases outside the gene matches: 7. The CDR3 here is CASSPFQGAHQPQHF. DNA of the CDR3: TGTGCCAGCTCACCATTTCAGGGGGCGCACCAGCCCCAGCATTTT.

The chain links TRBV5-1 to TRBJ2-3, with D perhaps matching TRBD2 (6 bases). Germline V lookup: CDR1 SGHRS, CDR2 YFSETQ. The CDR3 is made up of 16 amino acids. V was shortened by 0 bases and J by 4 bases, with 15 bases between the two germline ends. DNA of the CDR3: TGCGCCAGCAGCTTGGGTGGGACTCATGGGGCAGATACGCAGTATTTT. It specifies CASSLGGTHGADTQYF.